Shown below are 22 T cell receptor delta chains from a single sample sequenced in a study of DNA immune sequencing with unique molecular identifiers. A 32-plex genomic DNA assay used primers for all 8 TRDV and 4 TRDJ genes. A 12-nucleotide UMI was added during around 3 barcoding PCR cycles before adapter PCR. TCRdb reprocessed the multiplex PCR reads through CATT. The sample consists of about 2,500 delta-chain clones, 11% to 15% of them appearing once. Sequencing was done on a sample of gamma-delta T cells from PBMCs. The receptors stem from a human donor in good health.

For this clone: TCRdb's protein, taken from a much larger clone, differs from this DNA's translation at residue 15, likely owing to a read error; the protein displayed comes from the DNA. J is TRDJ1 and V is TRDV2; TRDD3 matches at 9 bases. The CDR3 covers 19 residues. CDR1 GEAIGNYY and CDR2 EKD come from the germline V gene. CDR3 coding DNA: TGTGCCTGTGACCCCATAGCGCTCGGGGGATACCGGGGCACCGTTAAACTCATCTTT. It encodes CACDPIALGGYRGTVKLIF.

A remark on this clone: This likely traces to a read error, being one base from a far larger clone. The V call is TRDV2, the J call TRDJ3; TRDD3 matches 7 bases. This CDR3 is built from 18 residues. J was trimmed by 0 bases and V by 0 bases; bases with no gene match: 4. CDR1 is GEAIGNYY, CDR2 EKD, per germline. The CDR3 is CACDTLLGNSWDTRQMFF. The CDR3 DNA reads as TGTGCCTGTGACACCCTACTGGGGAACTCCTGGGACACCCGACAGATGTTTTTC.

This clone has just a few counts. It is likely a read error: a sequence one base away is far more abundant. In DNA form, the CDR3 reads TGTGCCTGTGACACCCTTCCTACGAGGGATACGCCCCATGGCACCGATAAACTCATCTTT. Protein: CACDTLPTRDTPHGTDKLIF. This chain uses TRDV2 with TRDJ1, with D perhaps TRDD2 or TRDD3 (8 bases each). This CDR3 region has 20 residues. The germline CDR1 and CDR2 sequences are GEAIGNYY and EKD. Deletions cut 0 bases from V and 1 base from J, with 26 bases between.

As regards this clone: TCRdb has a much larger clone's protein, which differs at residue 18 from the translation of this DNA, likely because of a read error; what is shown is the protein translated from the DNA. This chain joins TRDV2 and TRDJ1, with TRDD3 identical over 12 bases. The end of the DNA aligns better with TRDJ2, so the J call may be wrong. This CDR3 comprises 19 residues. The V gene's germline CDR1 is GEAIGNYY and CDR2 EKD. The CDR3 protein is CACDEISTGGYPYTDKLFF. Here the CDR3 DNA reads TGTGCCTGTGACGAGATCTCGACTGGGGGATACCCGTACACCGATAAACTCTTCTTT.

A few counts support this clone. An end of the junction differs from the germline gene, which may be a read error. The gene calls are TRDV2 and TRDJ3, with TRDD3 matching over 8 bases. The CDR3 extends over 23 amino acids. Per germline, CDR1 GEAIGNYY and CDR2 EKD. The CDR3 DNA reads TGTGCCTGTGACCCCGCGGGGGTTGGGGGATCTTCCCCTAGCTCCTGGGACACCCGACGGATGTTTTTC. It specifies CACDPAGVGGSSPSSWDTRRMFF.

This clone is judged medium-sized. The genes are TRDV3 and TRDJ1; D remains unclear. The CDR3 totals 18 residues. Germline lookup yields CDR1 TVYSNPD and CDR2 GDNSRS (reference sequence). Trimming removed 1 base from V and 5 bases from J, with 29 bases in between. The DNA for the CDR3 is TGTGCCTTTACACCTCACCCGCTACGACTTTTAACCCTTGATAAACTCATCTTT. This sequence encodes CAFTPHPLRLLTLDKLIF.

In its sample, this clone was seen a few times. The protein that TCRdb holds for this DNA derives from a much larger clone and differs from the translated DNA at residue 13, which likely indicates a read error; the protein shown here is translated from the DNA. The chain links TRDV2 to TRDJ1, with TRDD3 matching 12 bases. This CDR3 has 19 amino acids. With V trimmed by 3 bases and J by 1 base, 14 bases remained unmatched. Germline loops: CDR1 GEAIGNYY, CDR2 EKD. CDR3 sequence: CACDEISTGGYPCTDKLIF. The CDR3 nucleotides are TGTGCCTGTGACGAGATCTCGACTGGGGGATACCCGTGCACCGATAAACTCATCTTT.

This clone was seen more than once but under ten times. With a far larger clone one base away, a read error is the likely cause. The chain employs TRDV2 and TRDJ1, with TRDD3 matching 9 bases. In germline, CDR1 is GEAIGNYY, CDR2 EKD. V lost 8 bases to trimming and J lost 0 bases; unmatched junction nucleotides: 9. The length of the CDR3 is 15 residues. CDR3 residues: CAYDILGDHTDKLIF. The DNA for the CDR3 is TGTGCCTATGATATACTGGGGGACCACACCGATAAACTCATCTTT.

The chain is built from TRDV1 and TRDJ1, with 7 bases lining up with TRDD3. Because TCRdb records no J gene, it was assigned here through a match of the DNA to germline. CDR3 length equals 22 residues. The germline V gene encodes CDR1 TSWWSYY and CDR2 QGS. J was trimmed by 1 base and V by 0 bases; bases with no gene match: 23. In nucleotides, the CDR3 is TGTGCTCTTGGGGAACTACAGCTAAGGGAACTGGGGATAACACTGTCCACCGATAAACTCATCTTT. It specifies CALGELQLRELGITLSTDKLIF.

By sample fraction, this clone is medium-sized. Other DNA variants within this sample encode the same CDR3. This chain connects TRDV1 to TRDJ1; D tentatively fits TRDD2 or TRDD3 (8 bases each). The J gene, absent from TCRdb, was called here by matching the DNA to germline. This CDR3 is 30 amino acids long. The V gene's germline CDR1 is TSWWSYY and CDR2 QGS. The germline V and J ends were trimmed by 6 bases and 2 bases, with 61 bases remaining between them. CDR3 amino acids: CALGGASDLPKRTTSLLLGANFLETDKLIF. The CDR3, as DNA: TGTGCTCTTGGAGGTGCCTCCGACCTTCCTAAGAGAACAACGTCCCTTCTACTGGGGGCCAACTTCCTCGAGACCGATAAACTCATCTTT.

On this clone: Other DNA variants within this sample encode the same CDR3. This chain's CDR3 is CALGEKGLPTILLGDTAQYTDKLIF. The CDR3, as DNA: TGTGCTCTTGGGGAAAAGGGCCTTCCTACTATTCTACTGGGGGATACAGCCCAGTACACCGATAAACTCATCTTT. The genes are TRDV1 and TRDJ1; 12 nucleotides match TRDD3. TCRdb lists no J gene, so it was determined here by aligning the DNA to germline. The CDR3 runs to 25 residues. Germline CDR1 is TSWWSYY and CDR2 is QGS. J was trimmed by 0 bases and V by 2 bases; bases with no gene match: 28.

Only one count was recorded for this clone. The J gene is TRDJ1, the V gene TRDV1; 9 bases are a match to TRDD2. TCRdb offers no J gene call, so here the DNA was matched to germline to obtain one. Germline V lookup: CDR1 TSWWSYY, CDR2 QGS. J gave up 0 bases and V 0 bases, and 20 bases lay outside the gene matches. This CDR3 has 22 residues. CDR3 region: CALGELRPSYLGGTKYTDKLIF. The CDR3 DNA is TGTGCTCTTGGGGAACTTCGGCCTTCCTACCTTGGGGGTACGAAGTACACCGATAAACTCATCTTT.

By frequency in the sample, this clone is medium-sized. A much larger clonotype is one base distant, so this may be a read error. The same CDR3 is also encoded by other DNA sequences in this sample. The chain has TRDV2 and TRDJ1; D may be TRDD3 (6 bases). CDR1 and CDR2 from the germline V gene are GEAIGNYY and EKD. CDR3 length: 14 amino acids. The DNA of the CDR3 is TGTGCCCGTGACCCTTTGGGGGACACCGATAAACTCATCTTT. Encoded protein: CARDPLGDTDKLIF.

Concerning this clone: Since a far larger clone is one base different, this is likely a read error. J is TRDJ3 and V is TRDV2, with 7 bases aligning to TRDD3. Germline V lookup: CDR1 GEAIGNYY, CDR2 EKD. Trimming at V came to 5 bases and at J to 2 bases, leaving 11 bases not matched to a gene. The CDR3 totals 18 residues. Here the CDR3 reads CACVRLGGTAWDTRQMFF. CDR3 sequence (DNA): TGTGCCTGTGTCAGGCTGGGGGGCACAGCCTGGGACACCCGACAGATGTTTTTC.

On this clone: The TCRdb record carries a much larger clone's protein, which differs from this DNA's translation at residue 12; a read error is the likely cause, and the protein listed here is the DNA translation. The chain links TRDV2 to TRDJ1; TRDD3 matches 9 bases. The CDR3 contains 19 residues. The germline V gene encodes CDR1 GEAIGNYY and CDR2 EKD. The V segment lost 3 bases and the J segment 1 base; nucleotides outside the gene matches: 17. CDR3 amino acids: CACDPVLLGIRESTDKLIF. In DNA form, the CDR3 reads TGTGCCTGTGACCCAGTCCTTCTGGGGATACGCGAGAGCACCGATAAACTCATCTTT.

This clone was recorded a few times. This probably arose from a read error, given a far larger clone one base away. CDR3 sequence reads: CACDSVPTGGEMGYTDKLIF. The DNA for the CDR3 is TGTGCCTGTGACAGCGTCCCTACTGGGGGAGAAATGGGGTACACCGATAAACTCATCTTT. The chain links TRDV2 to TRDJ1, with TRDD3 matching 9 bases. The length of the CDR3 is 20 residues. V shed 2 bases and J 0 bases; nucleotides not matched to a gene: 18. CDR1 is GEAIGNYY and CDR2 is EKD in the germline V gene.

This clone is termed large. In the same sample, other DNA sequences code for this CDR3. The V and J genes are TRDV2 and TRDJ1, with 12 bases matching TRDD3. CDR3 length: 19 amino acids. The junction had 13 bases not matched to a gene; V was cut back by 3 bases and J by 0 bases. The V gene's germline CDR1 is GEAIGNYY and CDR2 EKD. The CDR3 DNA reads TGTGCCTGTGACGCCGTTTTACTGGGGGATACCTTCTACACCGATAAACTCATCTTT. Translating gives CACDAVLLGDTFYTDKLIF.

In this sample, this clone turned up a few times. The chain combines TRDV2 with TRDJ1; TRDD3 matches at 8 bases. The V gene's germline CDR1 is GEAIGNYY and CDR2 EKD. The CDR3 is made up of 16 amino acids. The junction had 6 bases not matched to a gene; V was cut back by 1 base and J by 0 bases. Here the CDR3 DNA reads TGTGCCTGTGACACGCTGGGGGACAAATACACCGATAAACTCATCTTT. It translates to CACDTLGDKYTDKLIF.

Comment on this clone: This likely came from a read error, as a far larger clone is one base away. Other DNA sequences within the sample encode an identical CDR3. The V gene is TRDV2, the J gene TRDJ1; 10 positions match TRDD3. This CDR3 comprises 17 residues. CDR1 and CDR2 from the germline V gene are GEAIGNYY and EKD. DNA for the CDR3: TGTGCCTGTGACGCTCTGGGGGATAGAGGAGACACCGATAAACTCATTTTT. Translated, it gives CACDALGDRGDTDKLIF.

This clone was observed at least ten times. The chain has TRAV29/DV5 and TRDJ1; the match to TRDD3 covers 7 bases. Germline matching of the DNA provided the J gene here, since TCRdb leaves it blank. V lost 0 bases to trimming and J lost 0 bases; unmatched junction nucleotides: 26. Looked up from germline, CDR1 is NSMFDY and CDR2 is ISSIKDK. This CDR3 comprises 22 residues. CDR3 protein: CAASENLPPVAYGGLDTDKLIF. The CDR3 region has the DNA TGTGCAGCAAGCGAGAACCTGCCTCCCGTCGCGTATGGGGGACTTGACACCGATAAACTCATCTTT.

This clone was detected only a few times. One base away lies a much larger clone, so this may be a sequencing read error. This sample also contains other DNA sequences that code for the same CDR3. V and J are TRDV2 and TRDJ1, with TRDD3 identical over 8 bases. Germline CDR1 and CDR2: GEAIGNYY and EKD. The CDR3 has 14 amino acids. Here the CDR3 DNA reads TGTGCCTGTGATGTACTGGGGGGCACCGATAAACTAATCTTT. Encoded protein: CACDVLGGTDKLIF.

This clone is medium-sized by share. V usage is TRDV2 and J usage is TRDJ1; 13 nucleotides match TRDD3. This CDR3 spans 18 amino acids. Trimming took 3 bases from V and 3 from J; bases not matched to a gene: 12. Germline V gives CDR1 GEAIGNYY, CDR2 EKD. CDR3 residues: CACDRLLLGDTRADKLIF. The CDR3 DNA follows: TGTGCCTGTGACCGCCTTTTACTGGGGGATACGCGAGCCGATAAACTCATCTTT.